This T cell receptor (beta chain) was recovered during a study of CD8+CD57+ T cells in acquired aplastic anemia. It was patients with CD8+CD57+ cell expansion by flow cytometry who were chosen for sequencing. This clonotype occurred a few times. At one of its ends the junction is not consistent with the germline gene, which may arise from a read error. Genomic DNA, the template, was used for profiling of the TCR beta VDJ and CDR3. TCRdb re-called the reads through MiXCR, storing one row per CDR3 protein. The top ten hold approximately 1.3% of the sample, which has under 350,000 distinct CDR3 sequences, approximately 57% seen once. The CDR3 contains 17 residues. Germline V lookup: CDR1 MNHNS, CDR2 SASEGT.

This TCR derives from a human donor with aplastic anemia. V gene TRBV6-1 combines with J gene TRBJ2-5, with 11 bases lining up with TRBD2. The sequencing sample was made of sorted CD4+, CD8+, or CD8+CD57+ T cells (not recorded which) from PBMCs. The CDR3 region has the DNA TGTGCCAGCAGTGAGTGGGCGGCTAGCGGGGGGCAAGGGACCCAGTACTTC. Translation: CASSEWAASGGQGTQYF.